A selection of T cell receptor beta chains follows, all from one sample in a study of shared clonotypes between healthy human individuals. Using immunoSEQ multiplex PCR, the repertoire was profiled, and TCRdb retains in-frame clones only, with some absent. This table has about 490,000 clones, around 80% appearing once. The sample consisted of PBMCs. Receptor source: a woman in her thirties or forties in good health. Some clones in this sample may be carry-over from other donors' samples. Both conserved end residues are part of each CDR3. Each record gives: clone size, J gene, V gene, D gene, CDR3 protein, CDR3 DNA. A D gene is named only where the DNA matches it firmly. Not every row has a clone size; where given, it reads once, few, many or a size class.

clone_size: -; j_call: TRBJ2-5; v_call: TRBV27; d_call: -; cdr3_aa: CASSLFLESLETQYF; cdr3_nt: TGTGCCAGCAGTTTATTTCTAGAGAGTCTGGAGACCCAGTACTTC
clone_size: -; j_call: TRBJ2-5; v_call: TRBV7-9; d_call: -; cdr3_aa: CASSFGTRQETQYF; cdr3_nt: TGTGCCAGCAGCTTCGGGACAAGGCAAGAGACCCAGTACTTC
clone_size: -; j_call: TRBJ2-7; v_call: TRBV2; d_call: -; cdr3_aa: CASSVRQGYEQYF; cdr3_nt: TGTGCCAGCAGTGTCCGACAAGGATACGAGCAGTACTTC
clone_size: -; j_call: TRBJ2-7; v_call: TRBV7-2; d_call: -; cdr3_aa: CASSLAGSTYEQYF; cdr3_nt: TGTGCCAGCAGCTTAGCGGGGTCGACCTACGAGCAGTACTTC
clone_size: few; j_call: TRBJ2-5; v_call: TRBV5-4; d_call: -; cdr3_aa: CASSSQETQYF; cdr3_nt: TGTGCCAGCAGCTCCCAAGAGACCCAGTACTTC
clone_size: few; j_call: TRBJ1-5; v_call: TRBV28; d_call: -; cdr3_aa: CASSPTGTRAQHF; cdr3_nt: TGTGCCAGCAGTCCAACCGGGACACGGGCCCAGCATTTT
clone_size: -; j_call: TRBJ2-5; v_call: TRBV7-3; d_call: TRBD2; cdr3_aa: CASRRTSGQETQYF; cdr3_nt: TGTGCCAGCAGGCGGACTAGCGGACAAGAGACCCAGTACTTC
clone_size: -; j_call: TRBJ2-7; v_call: TRBV7-2; d_call: -; cdr3_aa: CASSPNPGQGREQYF; cdr3_nt: TGTGCCAGCAGCCCTAACCCGGGGCAGGGACGGGAGCAGTACTTC
clone_size: -; j_call: TRBJ2-7; v_call: TRBV7-9; d_call: -; cdr3_aa: CASSWQGAEQYF; cdr3_nt: TGTGCCAGCAGCTGGCAGGGCGCCGAGCAGTACTTC
clone_size: -; j_call: TRBJ2-6; v_call: TRBV9; d_call: -; cdr3_aa: CASSPSGGGGANVLTF; cdr3_nt: TGTGCCAGCAGCCCTAGCGGAGGGGGTGGGGCCAACGTCCTGACTTTC
clone_size: -; j_call: TRBJ2-7; v_call: TRBV5-1; d_call: -; cdr3_aa: CASSRDGGPYEQYF; cdr3_nt: TGCGCCAGCAGCCGGGACGGAGGACCCTACGAGCAGTACTTC
clone_size: -; j_call: TRBJ1-2; v_call: TRBV4-1; d_call: -; cdr3_aa: CASSQTRGQGRVGYTF; cdr3_nt: TGCGCCAGCAGCCAAACTCGGGGCCAGGGGCGCGTTGGCTACACCTTC
clone_size: once; j_call: TRBJ2-3; v_call: TRBV5-5; d_call: TRBD2; cdr3_aa: CASSLEVAGATDTQYF; cdr3_nt: TGTGCCAGCAGCTTGGAAGTAGCGGGAGCTACAGATACGCAGTATTTT
clone_size: -; j_call: TRBJ2-1; v_call: TRBV25-1; d_call: TRBD2; cdr3_aa: CASEMTSGRAYNEQFF; cdr3_nt: TGTGCCAGCGAAATGACTAGCGGGAGGGCCTACAATGAGCAGTTCTTC
clone_size: -; j_call: TRBJ2-5; v_call: TRBV18; d_call: TRBD2; cdr3_aa: CASSPPEGLAGQETQYF; cdr3_nt: TGTGCCAGCTCACCACCCGAGGGACTAGCGGGACAAGAGACCCAGTACTTC
clone_size: -; j_call: TRBJ2-2; v_call: TRBV5-1; d_call: -; cdr3_aa: CASSGSGGGPAGELFF; cdr3_nt: TGCGCCAGCAGCGGTAGCGGAGGGGGCCCCGCCGGGGAGCTGTTTTTT